Here is one T cell receptor (beta chain) with its context. Its antigen is not yet known. The entry originates in a study of CXCR3-negative and CXCR3-positive naive CD8 T cells (dated 2019 in TCRdb). Notes on the research overall: In total, some 130 million TRB reads were obtained, corresponding to roughly 1.5 +/- 0.3 million reads per library. Data from some twelve donors, pooled across two independent experiments, went into the diversity and physicochemical repertoire analyses. The TRBV-TRBJ cluster analysis covered naive subsets from about 5 donors and memory cells from 3 donors. General study outcomes and caveats: TRB CDR3s from CXCR3-positive naive cells showed higher hydrophobicity (lower Kidera factor 4), lower energy, and higher strength and volume indices than CXCR3-negative naive cells. Because surface CD5, which is linked to self-reactivity in mice, was comparable between the naive subsets, TCR interaction strength was also inferred from TRB CDR3 physicochemical properties. TRBV-TRBJ usage was similar between naive CXCR3-negative and CXCR3-positive cells from the same donor, while memory cells showed distinct patterns. Because CXCR3 expression was partially decreased after cryopreservation, freshly isolated PBMCs were used for most assays. Comparably high repertoire diversity was found in both naive subsets, whereas much lower repertoire diversity was found in memory CD8+ T cells.

Based on the germline V gene (reference sequence), the CDR1 and CDR2 sequences are MNHEY and SMNVEV. The CDR3 sequence holds 14 residues, the cysteine and phenylalanine included. No DNA is listed. TCRdb records NextSeq 550 as the sequencer. The Human TCR Profiling Kit (MiLaboratory) was used to prepare UMI-labeled 5' RACE TRB cDNA libraries. cDNA synthesis used the entire amount of extracted RNA, and PCR amplification then used the entire amount of cDNA produced. Libraries were prepared in parallel using an identical number of PCR cycles. The paper's data handling went like this. With a requirement of at least two reads per UMI, MIGEC and MiXCR extracted about 50,000 +/- 10,000 unique UMI-labeled TRB cDNA molecules per library. On average, about 40,000 +/- 10,000 functional in-frame TRB CDR3 nucleotide clonotypes lacking stop codons were found per library. After downsampling to 5000 UMI-labeled TRB molecules per sample, diversity metrics, including normalized Shannon-Wiener and Chao1, were computed in VDJtools. VDJtools was used to calculate clonotype-size-weighted physicochemical properties of the central five CDR3 residues, namely interaction energy, strength, volume and Kidera factor 4. TCRdb reprocessed the sequencing reads and holds a single record per CDR3 protein sequence, with no DNA. These V and J calls originate from TCRdb's pipeline instead of the authors' own analysis. This sample's clone table shows 80,000 to 95,000 distinct CDR3 sequences. The top ten clones comprise 1.5% to 2% of the sample.

For each CD8+ T cell subset, flow sorting was done in triplicate, and roughly 330,000 cells per subset went directly into RLT lysis buffer. Naive CD8+ T cells were defined stringently as CD45RO-CCR7+CD27+CD95- to exclude memory contaminants. Peripheral blood mononuclear cells were isolated from buffy coats using standard density gradient centrifugation. Naive CXCR3-negative and CXCR3-positive CD8+ T cells were flow-sorted on a FACSAria III. Total RNA was extracted from sorted cells using an RNeasy Mini Kit. The chain employs TRBV27 and TRBJ2-1; the TCRdb D gene call, TRBD2, has no DNA to confirm it. The specimen was naive CXCR3- CD8+ T cells from blood. Interpreted using the paper, the cell subset or site label stands for: CD45RO-CCR7+CD27+CD95- naive CD8+ T cells lacking CXCR3 (TNR3-). This TCR was recovered from a human donor in good health. Some clones in this sample may be carry-over from other donors' samples. CDR3 region: CASSFWASGNEQFF.